The T cell receptor (beta chain) under discussion was sequenced for a study of immune heterogeneity within non-small cell lung tumors. This clonotype rates as medium-sized. Its specificity is not known. Bulk tumor gDNA, roughly 600 ng per sample, served as the TCR template. Multiple biopsies spaced far apart were taken from each primary tumor during surgery. Samples came from untreated patients having curative surgery for newly diagnosed non-small cell lung cancer. The germline gives CDR1 DFQATT, CDR2 SNEGSKA (reference sequence). The CDR3 is made up of 14 amino acids. The V gene end was trimmed by 3 bases and the J gene end by 3 bases; junction bases not matched to a gene: 5. General observations from the study: The correlation between local T-cell clonality and local tumor mutational burden was positive, moderate in strength and statistically significant, with R about 0.36.

It was with 32 V and 13 J primers that multiplex PCR amplified TCR beta CDR3. TCRdb re-called the multiplex PCR reads through MiXCR, storing one row per CDR3 protein. The sample lists about 3,200 distinct CDR3 sequences, 20% to 25% occurring once. The V call is TRBV20-1, the J call TRBJ1-2; 9 nucleotides line up with TRBD1. This receptor was taken from a man aged 55 to 70 with non-small cell lung cancer. The sample taken for sequencing was lung tumor tissue. The CDR3 coding sequence is TGCAGTGCTAGGAGAAGGGACAGGGACTATGGCTACACCTTC. Encoded protein: CSARRRDRDYGYTF.